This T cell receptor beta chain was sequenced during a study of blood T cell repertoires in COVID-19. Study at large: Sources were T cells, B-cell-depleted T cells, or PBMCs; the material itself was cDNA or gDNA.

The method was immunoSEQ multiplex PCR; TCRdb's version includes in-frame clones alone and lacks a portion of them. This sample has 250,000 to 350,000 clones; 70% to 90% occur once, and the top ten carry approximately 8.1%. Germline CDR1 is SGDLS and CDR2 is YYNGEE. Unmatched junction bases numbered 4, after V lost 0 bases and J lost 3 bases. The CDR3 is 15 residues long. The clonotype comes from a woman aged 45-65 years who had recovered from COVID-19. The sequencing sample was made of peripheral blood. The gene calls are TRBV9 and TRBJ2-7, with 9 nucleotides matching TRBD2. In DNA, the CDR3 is TGTGCCAGCAGCGTAGAGGGTAGCGGGAGCTACGAGCAGTACTTC. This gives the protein CASSVEGSGSYEQYF.